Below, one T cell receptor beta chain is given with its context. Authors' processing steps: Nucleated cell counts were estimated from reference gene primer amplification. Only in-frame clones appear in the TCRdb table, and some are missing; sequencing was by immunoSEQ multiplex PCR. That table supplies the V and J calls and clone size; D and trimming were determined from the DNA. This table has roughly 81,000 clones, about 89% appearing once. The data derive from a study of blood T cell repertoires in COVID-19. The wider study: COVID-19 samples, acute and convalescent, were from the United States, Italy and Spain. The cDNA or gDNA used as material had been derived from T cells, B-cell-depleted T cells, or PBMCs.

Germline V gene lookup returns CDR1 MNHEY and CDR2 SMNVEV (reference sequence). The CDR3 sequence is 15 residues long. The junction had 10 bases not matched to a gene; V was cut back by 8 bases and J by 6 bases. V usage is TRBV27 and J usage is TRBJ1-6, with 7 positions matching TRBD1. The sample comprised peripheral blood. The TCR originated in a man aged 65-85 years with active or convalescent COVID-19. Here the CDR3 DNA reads TGTGCCAGCGGCAACTGGGACAGCTCTAATTCACCCCTCCACTTT. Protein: CASGNWDSSNSPLHF.